These 5 T cell receptor beta chains came from one sample sequenced in a study of Ad26.COV2.S vaccination and SARS-CoV-2 variants. Generated by immunoSEQ multiplex PCR, the TCRdb table keeps only in-frame clones and is missing some. The table records 380,000 or so clones, 86% of them present only once. Treatment denoted: some 19 received Ad26.COV2.S at low or high dose, single or two shots; about five received placebo; per-sample allocation not given. It was on day 63 after the first vaccine or placebo injection that samples were taken. Source: peripheral blood, taken in a trial of Ad26.COV2.S vaccine versus placebo. These receptors all come from a person between 18 and 59 years old who received the Ad26.COV2.S COVID-19 vaccine or a placebo.

The chain couples TRBV7-2 to TRBJ1-2; 9 positions agree with TRBD1. Germline-derived CDR1 and CDR2 are SGHTA and FQGNSA. The CDR3 contains 19 residues. Trimming cost V 5 bases and J 5 bases; bases outside gene matches: 21. The CDR3 reads CASSATRDREGRGVYGYTF. The DNA for the CDR3 is TGTGCCAGCAGCGCCACTAGGGACAGGGAGGGTCGGGGTGTTTATGGCTACACCTTC. The variable domain in full, with the rest retrieved from reference TRBV7-2 and TRBJ1-2, is GAGVSQSPSNKVTEKGKDVELRCDPISGHTALYWYRQSLGQGLEFLIYFQGNSAPDKSGLPSDRFSAERTGGSVSTLTIQRTQQEDSAVYLCASSATRDREGRGVYGYTFGSGTRLTVV.

This clone was observed a single time. The rearrangement joins TRBV28 to TRBJ1-4, with TRBD1 identical over 7 bases. V shed 4 bases and J 0 bases; nucleotides not matched to a gene: 8. The CDR3 covers 17 residues. Germline CDR1 is MDHEN and CDR2 is SYDVKM. CDR3 sequence: CASSSSGTEPTNEKLFF. CDR3 coding DNA: TGTGCCAGCAGTTCTTCCGGGACAGAACCAACTAATGAAAAACTGTTTTTT.

The rearrangement joins TRBV24-1 to TRBJ2-1; possibly TRBD1 for D (5 bases). The CDR3 is 16 amino acids. Deletions cut 0 bases from V and 5 bases from J, with 13 bases between. Germline V gene data show CDR1 as KGHDR and CDR2 as SFDVKD. CDR3 DNA: TGTGCCACCAGTGATTTGGCGACAGAAGCGAACAATGAGCAGTTCTTC. Protein product: CATSDLATEANNEQFF.

The chain recombines TRBV3-1 (or the pseudogene TRBV3-2) with TRBJ2-7; tentative D call: TRBD2 (5 bases). This CDR3 contains 11 residues. V was shortened by 1 base and J by 9 bases, with 7 bases between the two germline ends. The germline V gene encodes CDR1 LGHDT and CDR2 YNNKEL (reference sequence). The DNA for the CDR3 is TGTGCCAGCAGCCAAGCGGACTTGCAGTACTTC. Its protein product is CASSQADLQYF.

V and J are TRBV11-1 and TRBJ1-3; 9 bases line up with TRBD1. CDR3 size: 15 residues. From germline, CDR1 is SGHAT and CDR2 FQDESV (reference sequence). J gave up 2 bases and V 5 bases, and 4 bases lay outside the gene matches. The CDR3 is CASSRHRGPGNTIYF. The CDR3 bases are TGTGCCAGCAGCCGTCACAGGGGGCCTGGAAACACCATATATTTT.